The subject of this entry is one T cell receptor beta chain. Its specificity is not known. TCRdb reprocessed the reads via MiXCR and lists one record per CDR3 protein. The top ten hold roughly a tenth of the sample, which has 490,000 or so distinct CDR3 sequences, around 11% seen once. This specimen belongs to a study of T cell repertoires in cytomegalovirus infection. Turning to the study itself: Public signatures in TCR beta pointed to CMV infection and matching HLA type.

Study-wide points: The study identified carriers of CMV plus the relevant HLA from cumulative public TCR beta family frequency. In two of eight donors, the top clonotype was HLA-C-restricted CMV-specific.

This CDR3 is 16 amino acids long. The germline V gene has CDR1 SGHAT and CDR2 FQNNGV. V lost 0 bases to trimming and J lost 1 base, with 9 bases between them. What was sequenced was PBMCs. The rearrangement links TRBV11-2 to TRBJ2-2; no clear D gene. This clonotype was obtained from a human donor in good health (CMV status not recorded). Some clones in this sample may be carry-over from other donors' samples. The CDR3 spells CASSLDRVRNTGELFF. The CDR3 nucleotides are TGTGCCAGCAGCTTAGATCGCGTCAGGAACACCGGGGAGCTGTTTTTT.